This entry concerns a single TCR beta chain. Antigen unknown. Produced via immunoSEQ multiplex PCR; TCRdb's table is partial and in-frame only. The sample carries about 110,000 clones, 80% to 95% recorded once. The data derive from a study of T cell repertoires and HLA-DP antigens. For the study at large: In vitro CD4+ alloreactivity was against HeLa-presented HLA-DP. Pre-culture CD4+ samples used roughly 1,100 ng DNA versus around 220 ng for CD137+CD4+ sorts.

The CDR3 is 13 amino acids. Trimming shortened V by 9 bases and J by 2 bases, and 11 bases separated the two germline ends. CDR1 and CDR2 from the germline V gene are LNHNV and YYDKDF (reference sequence). Untouched CD4+ T cells were bead-isolated from PBMC at around 98% purity. Sequenced: CD4+ T cells from PBMCs. This TCR came from a woman between 18 and 29 years old in good health and CMV-seronegative. V is TRBV15 and J is TRBJ1-3, with D possibly TRBD1 on 5 matching bases. The CDR3, as DNA: TGTGCCACGAGTGGGACTGCTGGAAACACCATATATTTT. This gives the protein CATSGTAGNTIYF.